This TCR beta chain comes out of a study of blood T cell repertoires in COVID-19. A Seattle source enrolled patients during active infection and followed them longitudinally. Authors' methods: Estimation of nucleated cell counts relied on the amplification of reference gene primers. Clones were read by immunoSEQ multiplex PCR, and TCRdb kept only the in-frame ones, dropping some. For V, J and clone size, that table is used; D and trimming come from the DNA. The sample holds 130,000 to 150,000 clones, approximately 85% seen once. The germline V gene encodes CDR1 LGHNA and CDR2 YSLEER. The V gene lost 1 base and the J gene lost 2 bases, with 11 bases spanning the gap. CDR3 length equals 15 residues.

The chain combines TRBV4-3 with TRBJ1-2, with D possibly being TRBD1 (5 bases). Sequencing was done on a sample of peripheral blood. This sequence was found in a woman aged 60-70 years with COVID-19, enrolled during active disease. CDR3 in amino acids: CASSQGWQGNYGYTF. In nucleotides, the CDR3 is TGCGCCAGCAGCCAAGGTTGGCAGGGCAACTATGGCTACACCTTC.